Shown below are 2 T cell receptor beta chains from a single sample sequenced in a study of T cell responses to AZD1222 COVID-19 vaccine. Clones were read by immunoSEQ multiplex PCR, and TCRdb kept only the in-frame ones, dropping some. The repertoire holds about 66,000 clones, with more than 75% as singletons. Sample: peripheral blood, taken on day 0 of AZD1222 vaccination. All receptors derive from an adult in good health.

The V and J genes are TRBV30 and TRBJ1-1, with D perhaps matching TRBD1 (5 bases). V was cut by 7 bases and J by 0 bases, with 24 bases left in between. CDR1 and CDR2 (germline): GTSNPN, SVGIG (reference sequence). The CDR3 length is 17 residues. The DNA of the CDR3 is TGTGCCTCGTCAAGGGGAAGGGGCTTTATAATGAACACTGAAGCTTTCTTT. Translation: CASSRGRGFIMNTEAFF.

The V call is TRBV6-2 or TRBV6-3, the J call TRBJ1-5; D call uncertain. Germline lookup yields CDR1 MNHEY and CDR2 SVGEGT. The CDR3 extends over 17 amino acids. The germline V and J ends were trimmed by 5 bases and 2 bases, with 19 bases remaining between them. Here the CDR3 reads CASSDFMGPGGNQPQHF. CDR3 DNA: TGTGCCAGCAGTGATTTTATGGGCCCCGGGGGCAATCAGCCCCAGCATTTT.